These 3 T cell receptor beta chains were all obtained from the same sample, sequenced in a study of T cell clonality in common variable immunodeficiency. Clones were sequenced by immunoSEQ multiplex PCR, and TCRdb holds only the in-frame ones, with some missing. There are 55,000 or so clones in the sample, none observed a single time. Sequencing used peripheral blood mononuclear cells. The receptors shown here come from a person between 18 and 75 years old in good health.

In regard to this clone: The read is 3 residues too short to cover the CDR3 end, so that end is filled in from the germline J gene. The V gene is TRBV19, the J gene TRBJ1-5; 7 nucleotides match TRBD1. The CDR3 covers 15 residues. The V gene's germline CDR1 is LNHDA and CDR2 SQIVND (reference sequence). V was clipped by 4 bases and J by 0 bases; unmatched bases: 3. The CDR3 spells CASSTDRDSNQPQHF. CDR3 DNA (partial): TGTGCCAGTAGTACTGACAGGGATAGCAATCAGCCC.

This clone came up many times. The read gets to within 3 residues of the CDR3 end, and the germline J gene fills in the rest. This sequence joins TRBV18 and TRBJ2-1; TRBD2 matches 13 bases. J lost 9 bases, V lost 1 base, and 6 bases had no gene match. This CDR3 spans 16 amino acids. Germline V gene lookup returns CDR1 KGHSH and CDR2 LQKENI. The CDR3 bases that were read are TGTGCCAGCTCACCACGGACTAGCGGGAGTAACGGTGAG. It yields the protein CASSPRTSGSNGE. The entire CDR3 sequence reads CASSPRTSGSNGEQFF.

This clone appeared many times. Coverage ceases 3 residues before the CDR3 finishes, and the germline J gene fills in the end. The chain joins TRBV20-1 to TRBJ2-7; possible D gene TRBD2, 6 bases. Looked up from germline, CDR1 is DFQATT and CDR2 is SNEGSKA (reference sequence). CDR3 length: 12 amino acids. The V and J ends lost 3 bases and 3 bases respectively, with 9 bases between them. CDR3 bases read: TGCAGTGCTAGGGAGGGGAACTACGAG. Translating it yields CSAREGNYE. Given in full, the CDR3 is CSAREGNYEQYF.